The present T cell receptor (beta chain) was sequenced within a study of T cell changes during pregnancy in multiple sclerosis. The length of the CDR3 is 14 residues. CDR1 is SGDLS, CDR2 YYNGEE, per germline. V was pared by 3 bases and J by 7 bases, with 16 bases between. Clones were read by immunoSEQ multiplex PCR, and TCRdb kept only the in-frame ones, dropping some. Counted here are over 70,000 clones, around 92% occurring once; the ten biggest clones make up about 2%. This clone showed up just once. The chain combines TRBV9 with TRBJ2-5; D gene ambiguous. The source was peripheral blood, collected in the third trimester of pregnancy. The sequence derives from a female donor with multiple sclerosis, enrolled in a pregnancy study. CDR3 bases: TGTGCCAGCAGCGGTTTGGGTCCAAGAGGGACCCAGTACTTC. Residues: CASSGLGPRGTQYF.